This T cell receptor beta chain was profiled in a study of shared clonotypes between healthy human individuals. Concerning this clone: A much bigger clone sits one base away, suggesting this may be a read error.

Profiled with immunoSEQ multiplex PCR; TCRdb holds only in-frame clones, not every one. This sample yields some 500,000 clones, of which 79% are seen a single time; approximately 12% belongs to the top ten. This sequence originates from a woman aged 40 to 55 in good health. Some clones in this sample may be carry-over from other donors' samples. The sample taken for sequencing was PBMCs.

The CDR3 DNA follows: TGCAGCGTTTATTATGGTGGGGGCACTGAAGCTTTCTTT. Translation: CSVYYGGGTEAFF. The rearrangement uses TRBV29-1 and TRBJ1-1; D might be TRBD1 (5 bases). The CDR3 has 13 residues. The germline CDR1 and CDR2 sequences are SQVTM and ANQGSEA. The germline V and J ends were trimmed by 5 bases and 4 bases, with 14 bases remaining between them.